This TCR beta chain was captured by sequencing in a study of blood T cell repertoires in COVID-19. Background on the study: Whether acute or convalescent, the COVID-19 samples came from the United States, Italy and Spain. T cells, B-cell-depleted T cells, or PBMCs supplied cDNA or gDNA.

Under the authors' procedure: Scientists estimated how many nucleated cells there were by amplifying reference gene primers. Clones were sequenced by immunoSEQ multiplex PCR, and TCRdb holds only the in-frame ones, with some missing. The V and J calls and the clone size are those of that table, but D and trimming were determined from the DNA. The sample has about 87,000 clones, approximately 86% seen once. The CDR3 extends over 15 amino acids. CDR1 and CDR2 from the germline V gene are LGHNA and YSLEER. V gave up 0 bases and J gave up 6 bases, with 15 bases separating them. The origin of this receptor is a man in his forties with acute or convalescent COVID-19. Sequenced material: peripheral blood. The chain carries TRBV4-3 and TRBJ2-7, with D possibly being TRBD1 (5 bases). This CDR3 reads CASSQERQYGLEQYF. CDR3 DNA: TGCGCCAGCAGCCAAGAAAGACAGTACGGGCTCGAGCAGTACTTC.